These 28 T cell receptor beta chains came from one sample sequenced in a study of CD8 T cells in ankylosing spondylitis (dated by TCRdb to about 2017). No antigen is known for these receptors. The library was obtained by 5' RACE. TCRdb names Illumina HiSeq 2500 as the instrument used. The public sequencing data were trimmed at Q25 with fastp and processed into clonotypes with MiXCR by TCRdb, which kept only in-frame beta chains. Records with the same CDR3 protein are collapsed into one entry carrying the most frequent genes and DNA. The sample data list some 840,000 distinct CDR3 sequences, and around 11% of these were observed just once. The ten biggest clones cover approximately 0.51% of the sample. The research as a whole found: Blood from ankylosing spondylitis patients appeared to be characterized by a TCR beta motif composed of eight or nine highly homologous amino acid variants.

Sequencing was performed on blood, either unsorted or a sorted T cell fraction (not recorded which). The receptor set was obtained from a male donor with ankylosing spondylitis.

The chain couples TRBV6-5 to TRBJ1-5; D remains ambiguous. CDR1 and CDR2 (germline): MNHEY, SVGAGI. The CDR3 covers 17 residues. V gave up 4 bases and J gave up 11 bases, with 27 bases separating them. The CDR3: CASSSYPHRQLGEAQHF. CDR3 DNA sequence: TGTGCCAGCAGTTCTTACCCGCATAGACAACTCGGAGAGGCCCAGCATTTT.

There are many counts of this clonotype. The chain recombines TRBV5-1 with TRBJ2-7; 7 bases are a match to TRBD2. CDR1 and CDR2 (germline): SGHRS, YFSETQ. This CDR3 is built from 15 residues. V was clipped by 3 bases and J by 2 bases; unmatched bases: 8. The CDR3 sequence: CASSYSTSATYEQYF. The CDR3 coding sequence is TGCGCCAGCAGCTACTCCACTAGCGCGACCTACGAGCAGTACTTC.

This chain joins TRBV13 and TRBJ2-1; 7 positions agree with TRBD2. The CDR3 loop spans 17 amino acids. With V trimmed by 5 bases and J by 0 bases, 10 bases remained unmatched. From germline, CDR1 is PRHDT and CDR2 FYEKMQ (reference sequence). The CDR3 bases are TGTGCCAGCAGCCTTCTGGGGCGGGAGAGCTCCTACAATGAGCAGTTCTTC. Its protein is CASSLLGRESSYNEQFF.

This chain links TRBV20-1 with TRBJ1-4, with D uncertain. Looked up from germline, CDR1 is DFQATT and CDR2 is SNEGSKA (reference sequence). The V and J ends lost 1 base and 8 bases respectively, with 11 bases between them. The CDR3 is 13 residues long. The CDR3 DNA follows: TGCAGTGCTAGAGGTGAATTTGGGGAAAAACTGTTTTTT. It yields the protein CSARGEFGEKLFF.

This clonotype appeared a few times. The V gene is TRBV6-5, the J gene TRBJ1-1; 10 nucleotides match TRBD1. After removal of 3 bases from V and 5 bases from J, the junction contained 6 bases not matched to a gene. This CDR3 has 15 amino acids. Germline CDR1 MNHEY, CDR2 SVGAGI. The DNA for the CDR3 is TGTGCCAGCAGTTATCAGGGACAGGGGCTTACTGAAGCTTTCTTT. It translates to CASSYQGQGLTEAFF.

On this clonotype itself: Being one base from a much bigger clone, this may be a read error. The CDR3 bases are TGCTGTGCTAGCGGGGGACTAGCGGGGCCTAGCTCCTACAATGAGCAGTTCTTC. Residues: CCASGGLAGPSSYNEQFF. The V call is TRBV20-1, the J call TRBJ2-1; 13 bases are a match to TRBD2. The germline V gene encodes CDR1 DFQATT and CDR2 SNEGSKA (reference sequence). The CDR3 has 18 residues.

This sequence joins TRBV6-5 and TRBJ2-3; weak D call: TRBD1 (5 bases). Per germline, CDR1 MNHEY and CDR2 SVGAGI. The CDR3 runs 15 residues. The V and J ends lost 2 bases and 0 bases respectively, with 9 bases between them. CDR3 residues: CASSYTGSSTDTQYF. In nucleotides, the CDR3 is TGTGCCAGCAGTTACACAGGATCTAGCACAGATACGCAGTATTTT.

The chain couples TRBV30 to TRBJ2-1; 14 positions agree with TRBD2. The germline gives CDR1 GTSNPN, CDR2 SVGIG (reference sequence). Losses at the gene ends were 3 bases for V and 2 bases for J; bases not matched to a gene: 3. This CDR3 has 16 residues. The CDR3 loop is CAWSGLAGGAYNEQFF. The CDR3 nucleotides read TGTGCCTGGAGCGGACTAGCGGGGGGAGCCTACAATGAGCAGTTCTTC. Using reference TRBV30 and TRBJ2-1 for the parts outside the CDR3, the full variable domain is SQTIHQWPATLVQPVGSPLSLECTVEGTSNPNLYWYRQAAGRGLQLLFYSVGIGQISSEVPQNLSASRPQDRQFILSSKKLLLSDSGFYLCAWSGLAGGAYNEQFFGPGTRLTVL.

A few counts support this clonotype. The rearrangement uses TRBV7-2 and TRBJ2-2; maybe TRBD2 (5 bases). Trimming took 4 bases from V and 7 from J, leaving 10 bases between them. Per germline, CDR1 SGHTA and CDR2 FQGNSA. This CDR3 comprises 13 residues. CDR3 bases: TGTGCCAGCAGCTGGATCCGGGGCGGGGAGCTGTTTTTT. This encodes CASSWIRGGELFF.

This chain uses TRBV5-1 with TRBJ2-7; D is tentatively TRBD1 or TRBD2 (6 bases each). Per the germline V gene, CDR1 is SGHRS and CDR2 is YFSETQ. The V end was cut by 0 bases, the J end by 0 bases, with 13 bases between. This CDR3 has 16 residues. The CDR3 DNA is TGCGCCAGCAGCTTGGACGGACAGACTAGCTCCTACGAGCAGTACTTC. As protein: CASSLDGQTSSYEQYF.

The rearrangement links TRBV5-1 to TRBJ2-1; TRBD2 matches 14 bases. Germline V lookup: CDR1 SGHRS, CDR2 YFSETQ. V lost 4 bases and J lost 0; bases outside the gene matches: 12. The CDR3 loop spans 20 amino acids. This CDR3 reads CASSRGTSGSLSGSYNEQFF. The CDR3 coding sequence is TGCGCCAGCAGCCGTGGGACTAGCGGGAGTCTTAGCGGCTCCTACAATGAGCAGTTCTTC.

This clonotype was recorded many times. The chain employs TRBV5-1 and TRBJ2-3; the match to TRBD2 covers 14 bases. The ends lost 4 bases at V and 2 bases at J; junction bases unmatched: 9. The CDR3 has 18 residues. In germline, CDR1 is SGHRS, CDR2 YFSETQ. The DNA of the CDR3 is TGCGCCAGCAGCACCGGACTAGCGGGGGGCCTCTTCACAGATACGCAGTATTTT. It codes for CASSTGLAGGLFTDTQYF.

J is TRBJ2-7 and V is TRBV20-1; D is possibly TRBD2 (5 bases). The CDR3 is 15 residues long. Germline CDR1 reads DFQATT; CDR2 reads SNEGSKA (reference sequence). The V end lost 0 bases, the J end lost 2 bases, and 14 bases lay between the germline ends. The CDR3 nucleotides read TGCAGTGCTAGAGACTCGGAGGAGGCCGCCTACGAGCAGTACTTC. Encoded protein: CSARDSEEAAYEQYF.

This clonotype has just a few counts. The rearrangement joins TRBV6-1 to TRBJ1-3; D perhaps matches TRBD1 (5 bases). V was cut by 5 bases and J by 9 bases, with 20 bases left in between. Germline V CDR1 and CDR2: MNHNS, SASEGT. The CDR3 is 15 amino acids. CDR3 in DNA: TGTGCCAGCAGTCCGCCCCGGGGGGGATCGGGCACCATATATTTT. Translating gives CASSPPRGGSGTIYF.

V gene TRBV10-3 combines with J gene TRBJ1-4, with D possibly being TRBD1 (5 bases). V gave up 3 bases and J gave up 5 bases, with 25 bases separating them. The CDR3 has 19 residues. Looked up from germline, CDR1 is ENHRY and CDR2 is SYGVKD. The CDR3 nucleotides read TGTGCCATCAGTGATGAGACAGCCCTTCCAGATTTGAAGAATGAAAAACTGTTTTTT. Its protein product is CAISDETALPDLKNEKLFF.

This clonotype was seen only a few times. The rearrangement joins TRBV24-1 to TRBJ2-2; the match to TRBD2 covers 8 bases. Germline assignment: CDR1 KGHDR and CDR2 SFDVKD. The CDR3 covers 16 residues. V lost 1 base to trimming and J lost 5 bases; unmatched junction nucleotides: 5. The CDR3 DNA reads TGTGCCACCAGTGATTTCGCGGGACTAGGAACCGGGGAGCTGTTTTTT. Translated: CATSDFAGLGTGELFF.

The chain joins TRBV20-1 to TRBJ2-2; no firm D call. V was trimmed by 6 bases and J by 0 bases, leaving 8 bases between them. This CDR3 region has 13 residues. Per the germline V gene, CDR1 is DFQATT and CDR2 is SNEGSKA (reference sequence). The DNA of the CDR3 is TGCAGTGCCTATAGATCGAACACCGGGGAGCTGTTTTTT. Translated, it gives CSAYRSNTGELFF.

This clonotype has a handful of counts. The V gene is TRBV20-1, the J gene TRBJ2-7; D is ambiguous. Germline-derived CDR1 and CDR2 are DFQATT and SNEGSKA (reference sequence). The CDR3 runs 12 residues. V shed 6 bases and J shed 0 bases, with 9 bases lying between them. DNA of the CDR3: TGCAGTGCAAGAATGGGCTCCTACGAGCAGTACTTC. Protein product: CSARMGSYEQYF.

This clonotype was observed a handful of times. The chain employs TRBV12-3 or TRBV12-4 and TRBJ1-2, with D possibly matching TRBD1 (6 bases). The CDR3 extends over 14 amino acids. V was cut by 7 bases and J by 8 bases, with 20 bases left in between. This chain's CDR3 is CASTVGALGAGYTF. The CDR3, as DNA: TGTGCCAGCACCGTGGGGGCCCTCGGCGCGGGCTACACCTTC.

This clonotype was recorded a few times. The chain recombines TRBV29-1 with TRBJ2-5, with 8 bases matching TRBD1. CDR1 SQVTM and CDR2 ANQGSEA come from the germline V gene. This CDR3 is 14 amino acids long. With 6 bases clipped from V and 1 base from J, the junction kept 7 bases outside the gene matches. The DNA of the CDR3 is TGCAGCGTGTCCACAGGGGGACCCCAAGAGACCCAGTACTTC. Its translation is CSVSTGGPQETQYF.

The chain recombines TRBV11-3 with TRBJ2-7; D may correspond to TRBD1 or TRBD2 (5 bases each). The V end lost 5 bases, the J end lost 5 bases, and 16 bases lay between the germline ends. The CDR3 has 14 residues. The V gene's germline CDR1 is SGHNT and CDR2 YENEEA. CDR3 loop: CASSKRGWGDEQYF. Written as DNA, the CDR3 is TGTGCCAGCAGCAAGAGAGGGTGGGGCGACGAGCAGTACTTC. The entire variable domain, with the rest obtained from reference TRBV11-3 and TRBJ2-7, is as follows: EAGVVQSPRYKIIEKKQPVAFWCNPISGHNTLYWYLQNLGQGPELLIRYENEEAVDDSQLPKDRFSAERLKGVDSTLKIQPAELGDSAVYLCASSKRGWGDEQYFGPGTRLTVT.

This clonotype was detected only a few times. The V and J genes are TRBV5-1 and TRBJ2-7; 7 bases are shared with TRBD2. Germline CDR1 SGHRS, CDR2 YFSETQ. The CDR3 contains 14 residues. V lost 3 bases, J lost 5 bases, and 8 bases stayed unmatched. Written as DNA, the CDR3 is TGCGCCAGCAGCTGGGGAGGGCCGTGGGACGAGCAGTACTTC. Translation gives CASSWGGPWDEQYF.

The V gene is TRBV20-1, the J gene TRBJ1-2, with D uncertain. Germline CDR1 reads DFQATT; CDR2 reads SNEGSKA (reference sequence). V lost 3 bases and J 4 bases, leaving 15 bases between the germline ends. This CDR3 has 14 residues. Here the CDR3 DNA reads TGCAGTGCTAGTGCGGCTAGGGCCTTCTATGGCTACACCTTC. It is translated as CSASAARAFYGYTF.

This clonotype has more than one count but fewer than ten. This CDR3 reads CASSLRGGTGVGYQPQHF. The CDR3 bases are TGTGCCAGCAGCTTAAGGGGGGGGACAGGGGTAGGGTATCAGCCCCAGCATTTT. The chain uses TRBV7-8 and TRBJ1-5; 10 bases fit TRBD1. CDR1 and CDR2 (germline): SGHVS, FQNEAQ. The CDR3 spans 18 residues. With V trimmed by 2 bases and J by 5 bases, 12 bases remained unmatched.

This clonotype was found a few times. The rearrangement uses TRBV6-1 and TRBJ2-7; TRBD1 is a possible D gene (5 bases). V dropped 7 bases and J dropped 6 bases, with 16 bases sitting between them. The V gene's germline CDR1 is MNHNS and CDR2 SASEGT. This CDR3 comprises 13 residues. CDR3 sequence (DNA): TGTGCCAGCACAGGCCAGGGAAAAGGCGAGCAGTACTTC. It translates to CASTGQGKGEQYF.

This clonotype was seen repeatedly, ten times or more. The chain has TRBV5-1 and TRBJ2-7; D is possibly TRBD1 or TRBD2 (5 bases each). Germline CDR1 is SGHRS and CDR2 is YFSETQ. This CDR3 spans 12 amino acids. With 6 bases removed from V and 2 bases from J, the gap between germline ends came to 9 bases. DNA for the CDR3: TGCGCCAGCAAAGAGGGGCCCTACGAGCAGTACTTC. Residues: CASKEGPYEQYF.

This chain connects TRBV7-2 to TRBJ2-3, with 7 bases aligning to TRBD2. Trimming removed 6 bases from V and 2 bases from J; junction bases left unmatched: 8. Germline V gene sequence: CDR1 SGHTA, CDR2 FQGNSA. This CDR3 contains 15 residues. The CDR3 DNA reads as TGTGCCAGCAGGGCTCGAGCGGGACTCACAGATACGCAGTATTTT. Residues: CASRARAGLTDTQYF. Complete variable domain (other parts from reference TRBV7-2 and TRBJ2-3): GAGVSQSPSNKVTEKGKDVELRCDPISGHTALYWYRQSLGQGLEFLIYFQGNSAPDKSGLPSDRFSAERTGGSVSTLTIQRTQQEDSAVYLCASRARAGLTDTQYFGPGTRLTVL.

This clonotype has a handful of counts. This rearrangement joins TRBV20-1 to TRBJ2-3, with a tentative D call TRBD2 (7 bases). The CDR3 totals 13 residues. Trimming took 6 bases from V and 6 from J, leaving 16 bases between them. Germline assignment: CDR1 DFQATT and CDR2 SNEGSKA (reference sequence). The CDR3 DNA reads TGCAGTGCGCGGACTAGTGGGGGCGATACGCAGTATTTT. It is translated as CSARTSGGDTQYF.